The clone carrying this TCR beta chain was seen only a few times. Its specificity is unknown. Gene names denote mouse genes. With the read ending 4 residues before the CDR3 end, the germline J gene is used to fill in that end. V trimming: 6 bases; J trimming: 1 base; junction bases outside the gene matches: 0. This CDR3 is 14 amino acids long. Germline values: CDR1 MSHET, CDR2 SYDVDS. The sample belongs to a study of CD8+ T cells in alopecia areata. General study results and limits: Scalp samples also contribute reads from the resident alphabeta T cells found in normal skin.

RNA extraction and reverse transcription yielded cDNA as sequencing template. Libraries were prepared by immunoSEQ multiplex PCR; TCRdb keeps only in-frame clonotypes and omits some of them. The table lists 90,000 to 130,000 clones, with no singletons. The sample was lesional skin. The rearrangement uses TRBV29 and TRBJ2-2; 9 bases match TRBD1. The TCR sequence derives from a C3H/HeJ mouse with alopecia areata. This strain's MHC haplotype is H2-k. CDR3 residues: CASRDRGNTGQLYF. The DNA read from the CDR3 is TGTGCTAGCAGGGACAGGGGAAACACCGGG.